This T cell receptor (beta chain) stems from a study of blood T cell repertoires in COVID-19. This CDR3 has 12 amino acids. Germline V gene data show CDR1 as MNHEY and CDR2 as SVGAGI. The ends lost 5 bases at V and 14 bases at J; junction bases unmatched: 6. Assay: immunoSEQ multiplex PCR; the TCRdb copy retains only in-frame clones and omits some. Of 150,000 or so clones listed, around 86% are singletons. The TCR was taken from a man older than 75 with acute or convalescent COVID-19. Sequencing was carried out using peripheral blood. This chain links TRBV6-5 with TRBJ1-6; 7 nucleotides line up with TRBD1. CDR3 sequence: CASSPKDRSLHF. The CDR3 DNA reads TGTGCCAGCAGTCCCAAGGACAGGTCCCTCCACTTT.